This T cell receptor beta chain stems from a study of beta chain features in type 1 diabetes. Whole-study context: Cell yields, gender and age were comparable in patients and healthy donors.

Comment on this clone: Antigen unknown.

V was pared by 5 bases and J by 5 bases, with 11 bases of the junction left unmatched. Germline lookup yields CDR1 SSHAT and CDR2 FNYEAQ (reference sequence). This CDR3 is built from 15 residues. The investigators reverse transcribed all of the isolated RNA, so they sequenced expressed TCRB transcripts. Only in-frame clones appear in the TCRdb table, and some are missing; sequencing was by immunoSEQ multiplex PCR. The sample holds under 400,000 clones, around 15% seen once. Study-level findings and limits: Type 1 diabetes patients had moderately but significantly shorter TCRB CDR3s in all four CD4+ subsets. In type 1 diabetes patients, VDJ junctions had fewer insertions; deletions at these junctions were more frequent. Cells carrying high TCR expression could end up over-represented when cDNA is sequenced.

The source material was central memory CD4+ T cells from blood. J is TRBJ2-5 and V is TRBV7-7, with TRBD2 matching over 7 bases. This clonotype was obtained from a man younger than 40 in good health. CDR3: CASSQRDWDRETQYF. CDR3 DNA sequence: TGTGCCAGCAGCCAGCGGGACTGGGATAGGGAGACCCAGTACTTC.